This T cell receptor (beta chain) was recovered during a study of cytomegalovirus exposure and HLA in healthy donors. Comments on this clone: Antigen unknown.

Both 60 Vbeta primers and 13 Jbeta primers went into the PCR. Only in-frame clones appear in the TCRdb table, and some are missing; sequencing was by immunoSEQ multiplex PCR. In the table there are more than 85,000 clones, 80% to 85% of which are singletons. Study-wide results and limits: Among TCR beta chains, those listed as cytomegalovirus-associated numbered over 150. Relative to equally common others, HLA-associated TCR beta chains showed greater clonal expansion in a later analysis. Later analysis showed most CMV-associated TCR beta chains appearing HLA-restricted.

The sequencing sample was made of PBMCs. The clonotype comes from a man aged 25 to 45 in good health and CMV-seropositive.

CDR3 in amino acids: CASSLVGTSRQSQYF. The CDR3 bases are TGTGCCAGCAGCTTAGTTGGGACTAGTAGACAATCGCAGTATTTT. This sequence joins TRBV7-2 and TRBJ2-3, with 8 bases matching TRBD2. V lost 1 base to trimming and J lost 10 bases; unmatched junction nucleotides: 10. The germline V gene has CDR1 SGHTA and CDR2 FQGNSA. This CDR3 is 15 amino acids long.